This record concerns one T cell receptor beta chain sequence. This sample is drawn from a study of shared clonotypes between healthy human individuals. Naive CD8 cells lacked CD45RO, underwent positive selection for CCR7 and left out terminally differentiated effector memory CD45RA+ cells. The assay was immunoSEQ multiplex PCR, and TCRdb's table has in-frame clones only and misses some. This table holds 1.5 million to 2.5 million clones, less than 95% found once. Material for sequencing was naive CD8+ T cells sorted from blood. The sequence was collected from a man aged 18 to 29 in good health.

The CDR3 nucleotides read TGCGCCAGCAGAATAGCCCAGGCAGACGGCTACACCTTC. Translating it yields CASRIAQADGYTF. The chain is built from TRBV5-1 and TRBJ1-2; no clear D. Germline V gives CDR1 SGHRS, CDR2 YFSETQ. CDR3 length: 13 amino acids. The germline V and J ends were trimmed by 5 bases and 8 bases, with 16 bases remaining between them.